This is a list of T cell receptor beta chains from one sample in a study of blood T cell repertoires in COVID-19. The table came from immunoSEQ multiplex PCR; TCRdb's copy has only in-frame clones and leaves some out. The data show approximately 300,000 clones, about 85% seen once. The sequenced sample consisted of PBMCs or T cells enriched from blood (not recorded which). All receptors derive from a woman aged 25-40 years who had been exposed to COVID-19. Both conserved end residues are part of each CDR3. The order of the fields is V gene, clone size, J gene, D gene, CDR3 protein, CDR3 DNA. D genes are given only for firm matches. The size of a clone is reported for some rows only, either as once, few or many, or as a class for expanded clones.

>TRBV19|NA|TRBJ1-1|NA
CASKSDSLMNTEAFF
TGTGCCAGTAAGAGTGACAGTCTCATGAACACTGAAGCTTTCTTT
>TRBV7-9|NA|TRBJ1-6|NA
CASSPTGKTPLHF
TGTGCCAGCAGCCCTACAGGGAAAACACCCCTCCACTTT
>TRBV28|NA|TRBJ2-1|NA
CASHLRGSYNEQFF
TGTGCCAGCCACCTTAGGGGCTCCTACAATGAGCAGTTCTTC
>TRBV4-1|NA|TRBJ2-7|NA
CASSHFSAGNEQYF
TGCGCCAGCAGCCATTTTAGTGCGGGAAACGAGCAGTACTTC
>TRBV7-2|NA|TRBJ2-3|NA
CASSARTGTDTQYF
TGTGCCAGCAGCGCCAGGACAGGCACAGATACGCAGTATTTT
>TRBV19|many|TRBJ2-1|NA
CASSVVAASSHLFF
TGTGCCAGTAGCGTTGTGGCGGCGTCATCGCACCTGTTCTTC
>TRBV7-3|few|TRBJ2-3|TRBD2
CASSRGGPTDTQYF
TGTGCCAGCAGTCGGGGGGGTCCCACAGATACGCAGTATTTT
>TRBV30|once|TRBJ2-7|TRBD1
CAWRRGTYEQYF
TGTGCCTGGCGCAGGGGGACCTACGAGCAGTACTTC
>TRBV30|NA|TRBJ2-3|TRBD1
CAWSVFTGADTQYF
TGTGCCTGGAGTGTCTTCACAGGGGCGGATACGCAGTATTTT
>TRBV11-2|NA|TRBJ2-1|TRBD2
CASSLRGSGGAYNEQFF
TGTGCCAGCAGCTTAAGAGGTAGCGGGGGGGCCTACAATGAGCAGTTCTTC
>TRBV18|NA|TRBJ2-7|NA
CASSPPQGVSSYEQYF
TGTGCCAGCTCACCACCGCAAGGGGTGAGCTCCTACGAGCAGTACTTC
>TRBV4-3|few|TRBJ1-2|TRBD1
CASSHPTYRTGFYGYTF
TGCGCCAGCAGCCATCCAACTTACCGGACAGGCTTCTATGGCTACACCTTC
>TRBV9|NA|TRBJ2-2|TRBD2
CASSVVAGGPSGELFF
TGTGCCAGCAGCGTAGTAGCGGGGGGGCCTTCCGGGGAGCTGTTTTTT
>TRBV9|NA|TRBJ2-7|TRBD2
CASSRTSGGAYEQYF
TGTGCCAGCAGCCGGACTAGCGGGGGGGCCTACGAGCAGTACTTC
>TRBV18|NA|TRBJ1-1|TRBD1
CASSPLTGVGSEAFF
TGTGCCAGCTCACCATTGACAGGGGTAGGGTCTGAAGCTTTCTTT
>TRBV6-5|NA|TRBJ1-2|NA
CASSYSAGTYGYTF
TGTGCCAGCAGTTACTCGGCAGGAACCTATGGCTACACCTTC
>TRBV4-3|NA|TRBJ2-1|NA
CASSQDQGSGYEQFF
TGCGCCAGCAGCCAAGATCAGGGGAGCGGTTATGAGCAGTTCTTC
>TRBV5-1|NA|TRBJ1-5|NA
CASSLGGVSNQPQHF
TGCGCCAGCAGCTTGGGGGGCGTTAGCAATCAGCCCCAGCATTTT
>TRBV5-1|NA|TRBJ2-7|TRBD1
CASSLAGTGEHEQYF
TGCGCCAGCAGCTTGGCCGGGACAGGGGAACACGAGCAGTACTTC
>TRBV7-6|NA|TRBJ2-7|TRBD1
CASSSPGQGAYEQYF
TGTGCCAGCAGTTCACCGGGACAGGGTGCCTACGAGCAGTACTTC
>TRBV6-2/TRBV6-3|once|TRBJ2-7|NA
CASSYSREQSSYEQYF
TGTGCCAGCAGTTACAGCCGTGAACAGAGCTCCTACGAGCAGTACTTC
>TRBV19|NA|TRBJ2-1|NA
CASNRAGREFF
TGTGCCAGTAACCGAGCGGGCAGGGAATTCTTC
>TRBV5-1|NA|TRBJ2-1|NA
CASREGSSSYNEQFF
TGCGCCAGCAGGGAGGGGTCGAGCTCCTACAATGAGCAGTTCTTC
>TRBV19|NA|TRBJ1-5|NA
CASSTGSGQPQHF
TGTGCCAGTAGTACAGGTTCCGGTCAGCCCCAGCATTTT
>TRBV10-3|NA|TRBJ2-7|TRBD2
CAIREREISDEQYF
TGTGCCATCAGGGAGCGGGAGATCTCTGACGAGCAGTACTTC
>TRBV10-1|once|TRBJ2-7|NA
CASSPGRNSYEQYF
TGCGCCAGCAGCCCCGGGAGAAACTCCTACGAGCAGTACTTC
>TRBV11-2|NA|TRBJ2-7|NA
CASSLDQTVSFYEQYF
TGTGCCAGCAGCTTAGATCAGACAGTATCGTTCTACGAGCAGTACTTC
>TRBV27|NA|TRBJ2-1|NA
CASSQRSDEQFF
TGTGCCAGCAGTCAGCGTAGCGATGAGCAGTTCTTC
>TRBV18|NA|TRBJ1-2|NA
CASSPTGPSYGYTF
TGTGCCAGCTCACCAACAGGACCGTCCTATGGCTACACCTTC
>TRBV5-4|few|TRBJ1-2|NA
CASSFYFSDGKDGYTF
TGTGCCAGCAGCTTTTATTTTTCGGACGGGAAAGATGGCTACACCTTC
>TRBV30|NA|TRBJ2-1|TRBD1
CAWTVRTGSRNDEQFF
TGTGCCTGGACCGTACGGACAGGGAGTCGTAACGATGAGCAGTTCTTC
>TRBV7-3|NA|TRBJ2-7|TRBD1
CASSATGTGGDEQYF
TGTGCCAGCAGCGCCACCGGGACAGGGGGCGACGAGCAGTACTTC
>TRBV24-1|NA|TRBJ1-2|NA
CATSDSEGLRNGYTF
TGTGCCACCAGTGATTCCGAGGGCCTACGTAATGGCTACACCTTC
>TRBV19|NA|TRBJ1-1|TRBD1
CASSIQQGATEAFF
TGTGCCAGTAGTATCCAACAGGGGGCCACTGAAGCTTTCTTT
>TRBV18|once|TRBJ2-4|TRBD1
CASSPAVGGAGKNIQYF
TGTGCCAGCTCACCGGCGGTAGGGGGCGCGGGCAAAAACATTCAGTACTTC
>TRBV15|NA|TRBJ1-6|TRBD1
CATSDGDRSSYNSPLHF
TGTGCCACCAGCGATGGGGACAGGAGCTCCTATAATTCACCCCTCCACTTT
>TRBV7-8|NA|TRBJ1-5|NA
CASSQRRGEGSGNQPQHF
TGTGCCAGCAGCCAGCGACGGGGGGAAGGTTCGGGCAATCAGCCCCAGCATTTT
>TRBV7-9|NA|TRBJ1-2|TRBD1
CASSQTGEGYTF
TGTGCCAGCAGCCAGACAGGGGAAGGCTACACCTTC
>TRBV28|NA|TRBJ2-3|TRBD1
CASSLTGDVGTDTQYF
TGTGCCAGCAGTTTGACAGGGGACGTCGGCACAGATACGCAGTATTTT
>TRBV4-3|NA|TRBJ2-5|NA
CASSPYAQGKETQYF
TGCGCCAGCAGCCCCTACGCACAGGGCAAAGAGACCCAGTACTTC
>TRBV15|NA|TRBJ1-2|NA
CATSRDLSTANGYTF
TGTGCCACCAGCAGAGATCTATCTACCGCGAATGGCTACACCTTC
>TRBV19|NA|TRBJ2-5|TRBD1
CASSVQGAVGETQYF
TGTGCCAGTAGTGTACAGGGGGCGGTGGGAGAGACCCAGTACTTC
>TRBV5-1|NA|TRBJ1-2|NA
CASSFGTRDGYTF
TGCGCCAGCAGCTTCGGGACTCGGGATGGCTACACCTTC
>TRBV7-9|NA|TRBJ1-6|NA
CATRGQFNSPLHF
TGTGCCACCAGAGGACAGTTCAATTCACCCCTCCACTTT
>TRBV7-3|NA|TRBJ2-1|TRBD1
CASSPSFPGQGYNEQFF
TGTGCCAGCAGCCCCTCCTTTCCGGGACAGGGGTATAATGAGCAGTTCTTC
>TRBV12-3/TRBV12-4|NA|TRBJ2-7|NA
CASSFSYEQYF
TGTGCCAGCAGCTTCTCTTACGAGCAGTACTTC
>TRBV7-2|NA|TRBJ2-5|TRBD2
CASSLLGGGTQETQYF
TGTGCCAGCAGCTTATTAGGCGGGGGGACCCAAGAGACCCAGTACTTC